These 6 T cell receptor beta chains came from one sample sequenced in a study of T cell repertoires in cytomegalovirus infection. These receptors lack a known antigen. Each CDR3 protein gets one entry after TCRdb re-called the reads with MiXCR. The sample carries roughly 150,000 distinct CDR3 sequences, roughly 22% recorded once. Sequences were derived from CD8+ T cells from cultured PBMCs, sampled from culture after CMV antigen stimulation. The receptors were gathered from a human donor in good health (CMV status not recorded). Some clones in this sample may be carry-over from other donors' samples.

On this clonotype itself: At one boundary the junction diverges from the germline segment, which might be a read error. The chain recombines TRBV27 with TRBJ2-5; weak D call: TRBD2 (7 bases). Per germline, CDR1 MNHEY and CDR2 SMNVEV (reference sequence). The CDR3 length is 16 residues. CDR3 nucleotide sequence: TGTGCCGGCAGTCCCCCAGGGGCGGGGGACCAAGAGACCCAGTACTTC. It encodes CAGSPPGAGDQETQYF.

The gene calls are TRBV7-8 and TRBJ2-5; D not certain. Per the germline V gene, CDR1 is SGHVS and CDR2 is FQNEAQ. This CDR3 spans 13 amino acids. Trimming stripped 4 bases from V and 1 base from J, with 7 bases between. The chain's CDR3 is CASSSFSQETQYF. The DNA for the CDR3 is TGTGCCAGCAGCTCCTTTTCCCAAGAGACCCAGTACTTC.

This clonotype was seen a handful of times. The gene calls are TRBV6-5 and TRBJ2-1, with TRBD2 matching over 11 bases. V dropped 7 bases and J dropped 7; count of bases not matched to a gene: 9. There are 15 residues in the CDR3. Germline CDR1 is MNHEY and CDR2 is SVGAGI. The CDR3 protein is CASTPGTSGLNEQFF. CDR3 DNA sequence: TGTGCCAGCACCCCAGGGACTAGCGGCCTAAATGAGCAGTTCTTC.

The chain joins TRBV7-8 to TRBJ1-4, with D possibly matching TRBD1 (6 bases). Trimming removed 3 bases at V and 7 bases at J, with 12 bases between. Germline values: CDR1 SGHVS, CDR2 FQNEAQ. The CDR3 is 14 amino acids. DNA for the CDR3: TGTGCCAGCAGCTTGTACCTGACAGGTGAAAAACTGTTTTTT. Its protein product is CASSLYLTGEKLFF.

The CDR3 spells CASSILGGTYEQYF. The CDR3 nucleotides are TGTGCCAGCAGTATCCTGGGAGGAACCTACGAGCAGTACTTC. The V and J genes are TRBV27 and TRBJ2-7; perhaps TRBD2 as D (6 bases). Germline CDR1 reads MNHEY; CDR2 reads SMNVEV (reference sequence). CDR3 length: 14 residues. Trimming removed 5 bases at V and 2 bases at J, with 13 bases between.

The CDR3 bases are TGTGCCAGCAGCTTCCGGACAGGGGGAAACACTGAAGCTTTCTTT. Amino acid sequence: CASSFRTGGNTEAFF. The V and J genes are TRBV11-2 and TRBJ1-1; 10 bases map to TRBD1. The CDR3 sequence is 15 residues long. The trim removed 3 bases at V and 2 bases at J, leaving 3 bases unmatched. Germline values: CDR1 SGHAT, CDR2 FQNNGV.